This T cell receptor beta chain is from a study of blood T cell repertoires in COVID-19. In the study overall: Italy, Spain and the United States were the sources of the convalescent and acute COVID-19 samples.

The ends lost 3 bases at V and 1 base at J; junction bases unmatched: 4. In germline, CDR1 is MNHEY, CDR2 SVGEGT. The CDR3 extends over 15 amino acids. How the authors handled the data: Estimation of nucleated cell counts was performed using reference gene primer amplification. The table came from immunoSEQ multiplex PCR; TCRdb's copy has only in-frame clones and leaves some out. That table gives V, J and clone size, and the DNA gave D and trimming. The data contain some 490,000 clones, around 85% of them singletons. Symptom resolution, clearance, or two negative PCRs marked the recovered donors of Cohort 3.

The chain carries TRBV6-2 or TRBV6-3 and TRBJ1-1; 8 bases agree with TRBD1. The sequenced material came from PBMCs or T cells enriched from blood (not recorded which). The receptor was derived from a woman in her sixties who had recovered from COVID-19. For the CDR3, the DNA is TGTGCCAGCAGTTATTACAGGGGGACGAACACTGAAGCTTTCTTT. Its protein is CASSYYRGTNTEAFF.